These T cell receptor beta chains were read from a single sample in a study of beta chain features in type 1 diabetes. Method: immunoSEQ multiplex PCR; TCRdb's copy keeps in-frame clones and lacks some. In the table there are around 150,000 clones, about 8.1% of which are singletons. Sequences were obtained from central memory CD4+ T cells from blood. The receptors come from a woman aged 18 to 35 with type 1 diabetes. CDR3s include the opening cysteine and the closing phenylalanine or tryptophan. The D gene is left open where the match is weak. Only some rows state a clone size, as once, few, many or a class for expanded clones.

v_gene	j_gene	abundance	d_gene	CDR3aa	CDR3nt
TRBV11-2	TRBJ2-4	few	TRBD1	CASSLGTGGGKNIQYF	TGTGCCAGCAGCTTAGGGACAGGGGGAGGCAAAAACATTCAGTACTTC
TRBV19	TRBJ1-4	.	TRBD1	CASSVTGGTNEKLFF	TGTGCCAGTAGTGTAACAGGGGGCACTAATGAAAAACTGTTTTTT
TRBV4-2	TRBJ2-7	many	.	CASSQVGEEQYF	TGTGCCAGCAGCCAAGTCGGGGAAGAGCAGTACTTC
TRBV1	TRBJ1-5	.	.	CTSSQDIRGATQPQHF	TGCACCAGCAGCCAAGATATACGGGGGGCTACTCAGCCCCAGCATTTT
TRBV2	TRBJ2-7	few	TRBD1	CASSGTGGIYEQYF	TGTGCCAGCAGTGGGACAGGGGGCATCTACGAGCAGTACTTC
TRBV18	TRBJ2-5	.	.	CASSTTQETQYF	TGTGCCAGCTCGACTACTCAAGAGACCCAGTACTTC
TRBV5-4	TRBJ2-1	.	TRBD1	CASSLGTGPYNEQFF	TGTGCCAGCAGCTTGGGGACAGGGCCCTACAATGAGCAGTTCTTC
TRBV4-3	TRBJ2-3	.	.	CASSQDRGRGVADTQYF	TGCGCCAGCAGCCAAGATAGGGGCAGGGGTGTCGCAGATACGCAGTATTTT
TRBV29-1	TRBJ1-4	few	.	CSATGTLTPATNEKLFF	TGCAGCGCGACCGGGACTCTAACTCCGGCAACTAATGAAAAACTGTTTTTT
TRBV7-8	TRBJ2-7	.	TRBD2	CASRGVGGRTYEQYF	TGTGCCAGCCGAGGGGTGGGGGGGAGAACCTACGAGCAGTACTTC
TRBV28	TRBJ2-3	few	TRBD2	CASSFPGGGTDTQYF	TGTGCCAGCAGTTTCCCGGGAGGTGGGACAGATACGCAGTATTTT
TRBV4-1	TRBJ2-2	.	.	CASSQDRFTGELFF	TGCGCCAGCAGCCAAGATCGGTTCACCGGGGAGCTGTTTTTT
TRBV7-7	TRBJ1-1	.	.	CASSATMNTEAFF	TGTGCCAGCAGCGCGACAATGAACACTGAAGCTTTCTTT
TRBV5-1	TRBJ2-5	.	.	CASSSGRQETQYF	TGCGCCAGCTCCAGCGGTCGCCAAGAGACCCAGTACTTC
TRBV7-3	TRBJ2-1	few	TRBD1	CASSLVATGHNEQFF	TGTGCCAGCAGCTTAGTCGCGACAGGGCACAATGAGCAGTTCTTC
TRBV30	TRBJ2-1	few	.	CAWNPRSGYNEQFF	TGTGCCTGGAACCCCCGCTCAGGGTACAATGAGCAGTTCTTC
TRBV28	TRBJ2-1	.	TRBD2	CASSLTGTSGYNEQFF	TGTGCCAGCAGTCTCACCGGGACTAGCGGCTACAATGAGCAGTTCTTC
TRBV28	TRBJ2-5	many	TRBD1	CASRTGTGGGETQYF	TGTGCCAGCAGAACCGGGACAGGGGGCGGGGAGACCCAGTACTTC
TRBV9	TRBJ1-1	few	.	CASSERDAVNTEAFF	TGTGCCAGCAGCGAGCGGGACGCTGTGAACACTGAAGCTTTCTTT
TRBV9	TRBJ2-3	.	TRBD2	CASSPAGLAGFTQYF	TGTGCCAGCAGCCCAGCGGGACTAGCGGGATTCACGCAGTATTTT
TRBV29-1	TRBJ2-3	few	TRBD2	CSAVLAGDTDTQYF	TGCAGCGCCGTACTAGCGGGAGACACAGATACGCAGTATTTT
TRBV7-9	TRBJ2-5	.	TRBD2	CASSQRQAGGETQYF	TGCGCCAGCAGCCAACGACAAGCGGGGGGAGAGACCCAGTACTTC
TRBV5-1	TRBJ2-7	few	TRBD2	CASSPMTSGGTYEQYF	TGCGCCAGCAGCCCCATGACTAGCGGGGGAACCTACGAGCAGTACTTC
TRBV5-1	TRBJ2-7	.	.	CASSLVRTIDEQYF	TGCGCCAGCAGCTTGGTTCGGACAATCGACGAGCAGTACTTC
TRBV28	TRBJ2-3	few	.	CASSWGRMGLLDTQYF	TGTGCCAGCAGTTGGGGGAGGATGGGGTTGTTAGATACGCAGTATTTT
TRBV11-2	TRBJ2-5	few	.	CASSVGTQETQYF	TGTGCCAGCAGCGTAGGGACTCAAGAGACCCAGTACTTC
TRBV7-6	TRBJ2-3	few	.	CASSLRSSVDTQYF	TGTGCCAGCAGCTTAAGGAGCTCAGTAGATACGCAGTATTTT
TRBV7-2	TRBJ2-5	few	.	CASGQTVQETQYF	TGTGCCAGCGGTCAGACAGTCCAAGAGACCCAGTACTTC
TRBV5-1	TRBJ1-3	few	.	CASSLEGTGNTIYF	TGCGCCAGCAGCTTAGAGGGCACTGGAAACACCATATATTTT
TRBV7-9	TRBJ1-1	.	.	CASSPPGSEAFF	TGTGCCAGCAGCCCCCCAGGGTCTGAAGCTTTCTTT
TRBV5-6	TRBJ2-7	many	.	CASSLQGRSYEQYF	TGTGCCAGCAGCTTACAGGGACGGTCCTACGAGCAGTACTTC
TRBV2	TRBJ1-1	.	TRBD1	CASRDNRGSNTEAFF	TGTGCCAGCAGGGACAACAGGGGAAGTAACACTGAAGCTTTCTTT
TRBV11-3	TRBJ2-5	.	TRBD2	CASSRLLAGPSQETQYF	TGTGCCAGCAGCCGGTTACTAGCGGGCCCAAGCCAAGAGACCCAGTACTTC
TRBV6-4	TRBJ1-2	.	.	CASSPGGSNYGYTF	TGTGCCAGCAGCCCAGGAGGGTCGAACTATGGCTACACCTTC
TRBV12-5	TRBJ2-7	.	.	CASGLTPVAYEQYF	TGTGCTAGTGGTTTGACTCCGGTGGCCTACGAGCAGTACTTC
TRBV11-2	TRBJ2-1	.	TRBD2	CASSLPGLAGVEQFF	TGTGCCAGCAGCCTTCCCGGACTAGCGGGAGTTGAGCAGTTCTTC
TRBV10-3	TRBJ2-2	.	.	CAISGTAGELFF	TGTGCCATCAGTGGGACAGCAGGGGAGCTGTTTTTT